The T cell receptor beta chain described here comes from a study of shared clonotypes between healthy human individuals. In the study overall: Each donor contributed plates that comprised three CD4 naive, three CD4 memory, two CD8 naive and one CD8 memory.

This clone was seen only once. Its target is unknown. Additional DNA sequences in this sample encode the identical CDR3. Findings and limits, study-wide: Rarefaction exposed incomplete sorted-subset sequencing despite large depth.

Nashville, Tennessee was home to all donors, who were Caucasian adults. DNA at about 210 ng, roughly 30,000 T cell genomes, went into sorted-subset replicate PCRs. Measured with immunoSEQ multiplex PCR; TCRdb has only the in-frame clones, and not every one. The sample has 2 million to 2.5 million clones, about 95% seen once. CDR3 length: 13 residues. Looked up from germline, CDR1 is MNHEY and CDR2 is SMNVEV (reference sequence). With V trimmed by 2 bases and J by 4 bases, 2 bases remained unmatched. Sample: naive CD4+ T cells sorted from blood. This sample's subset: CD45RA+ positively selected. This clonotype was sampled from a man aged 18 to 35 in good health. This chain connects TRBV27 to TRBJ2-7, with 7 bases identical to TRBD1. The CDR3 region is CASSLRTGYEQYF. The DNA for the CDR3 is TGTGCCAGCAGTTTACGGACAGGTTACGAGCAGTACTTC.